This T cell receptor beta chain derives from a study of T cells after yellow fever vaccination. Study results and limitations: Secondary responses were weaker yet peaked faster, day 5 versus 15. A large majority of primary-vaccination clones showed up again after the booster (96% CD4, about 87% CD8).

The CDR3 is 18 residues long. V lost 5 bases and J lost 4; bases outside the gene matches: 17. Germline-derived CDR1 and CDR2 are SGHVS and FQNEAQ. Generation of TCR cDNA used 5'RACE template switching (which added a universal primer site and UMIs). TCRdb called the 5' RACE reads again in MiXCR, with one record for every CDR3 protein. The sample has hundreds of thousands of distinct CDR3 sequences, approximately 3.9% seen once; the top ten hold about a quarter. This clonotype was seen ten or more times. Its antigen remains unknown. The sample in question was PBMCs, obtained on the day of the yellow fever booster vaccination. The receptor comes from a man aged 18 to 30 who received the YFV17D yellow fever vaccine. The chain is built from TRBV7-8 and TRBJ2-1; TRBD1 aligns across 7 bases. The CDR3 loop reads CASSGRRFIGTEYNEQFF. As DNA, the CDR3 is TGTGCCAGCAGCGGTCGCCGTTTTATAGGGACAGAATACAATGAGCAGTTCTTC.